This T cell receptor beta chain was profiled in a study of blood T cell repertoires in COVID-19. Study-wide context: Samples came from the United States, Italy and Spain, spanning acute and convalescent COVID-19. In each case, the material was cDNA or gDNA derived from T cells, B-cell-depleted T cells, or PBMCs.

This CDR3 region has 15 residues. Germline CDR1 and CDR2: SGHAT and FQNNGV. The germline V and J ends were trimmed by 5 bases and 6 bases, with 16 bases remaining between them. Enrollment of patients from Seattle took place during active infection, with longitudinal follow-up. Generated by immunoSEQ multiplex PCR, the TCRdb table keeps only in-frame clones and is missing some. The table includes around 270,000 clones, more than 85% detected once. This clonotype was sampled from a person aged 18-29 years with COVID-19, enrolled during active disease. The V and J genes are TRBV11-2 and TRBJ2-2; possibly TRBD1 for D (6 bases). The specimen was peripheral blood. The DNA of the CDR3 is TGTGCCAGCAGCACCGGGACAACAGGACCCGGGGAGCTGTTTTTT. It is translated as CASSTGTTGPGELFF. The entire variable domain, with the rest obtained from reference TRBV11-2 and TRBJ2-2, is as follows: EAGVAQSPRYKIIEKRQSVAFWCNPISGHATLYWYQQILGQGPKLLIQFQNNGVVDDSQLPKDRFSAERLKGVDSTLKIQPAKLEDSAVYLCASSTGTTGPGELFFGEGSRLTVL.